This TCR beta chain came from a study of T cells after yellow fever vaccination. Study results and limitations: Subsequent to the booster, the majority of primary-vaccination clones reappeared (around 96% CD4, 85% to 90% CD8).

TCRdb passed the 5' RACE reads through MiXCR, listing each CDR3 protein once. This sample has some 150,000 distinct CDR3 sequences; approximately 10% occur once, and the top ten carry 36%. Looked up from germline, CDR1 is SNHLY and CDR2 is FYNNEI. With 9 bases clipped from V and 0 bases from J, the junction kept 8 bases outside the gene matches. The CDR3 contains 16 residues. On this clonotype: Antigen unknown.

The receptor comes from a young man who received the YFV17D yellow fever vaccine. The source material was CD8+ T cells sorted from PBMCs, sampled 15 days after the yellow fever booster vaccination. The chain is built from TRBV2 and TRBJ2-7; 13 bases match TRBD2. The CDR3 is CASLGTSGVRSYEQYV. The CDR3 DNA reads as TGTGCCAGTCTTGGGACTAGCGGGGTCCGCTCCTACGAGCAGTACGTC.